This TCR beta chain was sequenced during a study of T cell responses to AZD1222 COVID-19 vaccine. Study-wide findings and caveats: Only 5 or 6 individuals given AZD1222 were seropositive at baseline.

Some clones are missing from TCRdb's copy, which holds only in-frame ones; the method was immunoSEQ multiplex PCR. Of over 150,000 clones in the sample, 92% are singletons; the top ten hold 4.4%. With respect to this clone: Its antigen is not known. The junction does not match germline at one end; this may be a read error.

There are 15 residues in the CDR3. The germline gives CDR1 SNHLY, CDR2 FYNNEI. The sequencing here drew on peripheral blood, taken on day 0 of MenACWY control vaccination. This chain joins TRBV2 and TRBJ2-7; the match to TRBD1 covers 7 bases. The sequence was obtained from an adult in good health. The CDR3 bases are TGTGCCAGCAGCCAACCTCTGAGGACAGGCCCTGCCCTTAGCTTC. This sequence encodes CASSQPLRTGPALSF.